The following is a T cell receptor (beta chain) sequence with its context. Assay execution took place at the deep level. In the original processing: Filtering differed because ImmunoSEQ produced junction-only sequences that carried no quality scores. Method: immunoSEQ multiplex PCR; TCRdb's copy keeps in-frame clones and lacks some. V, J and clone size are those of that table, while D and trimming were read from the DNA. The sample holds 450,000 or so clones, approximately 80% seen once. These data are taken from a study of shared clonotypes between healthy human individuals. None of the donors, who were healthy HIV-negative adults, had recently had acute infections or vaccinations. Everyone who donated was a Caucasian adult who lived in Nashville, Tennessee. Sequenced sample: PBMCs. This receptor was obtained from a woman aged 40 to 50 in good health. Some clones in this sample may be carry-over from other donors' samples.

CDR3 protein: CASSSGRENYGYTF. The DNA of the CDR3 is TGTGCCAGCAGCTCGGGACGGGAGAACTATGGCTACACCTTC. The J gene is TRBJ1-2, the V gene TRBV7-8, with a possible D match to TRBD1 (5 bases). In germline, CDR1 is SGHVS, CDR2 FQNEAQ. The V gene lost 4 bases and the J gene lost 2 bases, with 11 bases spanning the gap. The CDR3 runs to 14 residues.